Each of the 5 T cell receptor beta chains below was sequenced from the same sample in a study of cytomegalovirus exposure and HLA in healthy donors (dated by TCRdb to 2016 to 2017). Library method: the immunoSEQ multiplex PCR assay. A mixture of 60 forward primers for TCR Vbeta segments and 13 reverse primers for TCR Jbeta segments was used in the multiplex PCR. In its TCRdb copy, this immuneACCESS table keeps in-frame sequences only and misses some clones. Where compared with another copy, unresolved V genes explain less than half of these, and the others have no known cause. This sample is represented by 110,000 or so clones; 60% to 80% of them were singletons. The ten most abundant clones make up roughly 8.3% of the sample. The specimen was PBMCs. Receptors were obtained from a young man in good health and CMV-seropositive.

This clone was found a few times. The J gene is TRBJ2-7, the V gene TRBV6-4, with D possibly TRBD2 on 5 matching bases. The CDR3 extends over 16 amino acids. CDR1 and CDR2 from the germline V gene are MRHNA and SNTAGT. The V and J ends lost 0 bases and 0 bases respectively, with 12 bases between them. CDR3 sequence (DNA): TGTGCCAGCAGTGACTCAGGGTCGACTAACTCCTACGAGCAGTACGTC. Translating gives CASSDSGSTNSYEQYV.

This chain uses TRBV13 with TRBJ2-3, with D perhaps matching TRBD1 (6 bases). CDR1 PRHDT and CDR2 FYEKMQ come from the germline V gene (reference sequence). This CDR3 spans 14 amino acids. Trimming removed 5 bases at V and 2 bases at J, with 11 bases between. The DNA of the CDR3 is TGTGCCAGCAGCCTAAGGGACAACACAGATACGCAGTATTTT. Translated, it gives CASSLRDNTDTQYF.

The J gene is TRBJ1-6, the V gene TRBV9; 7 bases fit TRBD1. CDR3 length equals 16 residues. Germline loops: CDR1 SGDLS, CDR2 YYNGEE. Trimming removed 4 bases from V and 4 bases from J; junction bases left unmatched: 8. CDR3 DNA: TGTGCCAGCAGCCCAACGACAGGGAGATATAATTCACCCCTCCACTTT. It specifies CASSPTTGRYNSPLHF.

This clone showed up just a few times. At one of its ends the junction is not consistent with the germline gene, which may arise from a read error. V and J are TRBV5-1 and TRBJ2-7; D is perhaps TRBD2 (6 bases). Germline loops: CDR1 SGHRS, CDR2 YFSETQ. The CDR3 has 13 residues. CDR3 sequence: CATSVGQGGEQYF. The CDR3, as DNA: TGCGCCACCAGCGTGGGGCAGGGAGGCGAGCAGTACTTC.

The V gene is TRBV7-6, the J gene TRBJ2-5, with D possibly being TRBD2 (6 bases). CDR1 and CDR2 (germline): SGHVS, FNYEAQ. Trimming shortened V by 1 base and J by 6 bases, and 12 bases separated the two germline ends. There are 14 residues in the CDR3. The chain's CDR3 is CASSLGGAGQTQYF. The CDR3 bases are TGTGCCAGCAGCTTAGGTGGGGCGGGACAGACCCAGTACTTC.